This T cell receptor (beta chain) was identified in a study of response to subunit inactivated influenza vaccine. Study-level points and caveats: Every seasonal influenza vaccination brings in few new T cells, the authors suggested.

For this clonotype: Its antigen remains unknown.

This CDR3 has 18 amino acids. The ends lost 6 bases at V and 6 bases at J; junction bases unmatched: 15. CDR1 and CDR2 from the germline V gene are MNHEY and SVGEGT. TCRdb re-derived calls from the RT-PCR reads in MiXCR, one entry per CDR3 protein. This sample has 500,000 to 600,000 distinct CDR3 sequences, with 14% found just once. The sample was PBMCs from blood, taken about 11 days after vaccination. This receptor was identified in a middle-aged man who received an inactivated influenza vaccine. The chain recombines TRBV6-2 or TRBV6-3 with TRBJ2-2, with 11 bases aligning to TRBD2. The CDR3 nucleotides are TGTGCCAGCAGCACCTCGAGGGGTACTAGCGGGAGACCCGGGGAGCTGTTTTTT. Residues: CASSTSRGTSGRPGELFF.